This entry lists 27 T cell receptor beta chains sequenced from one sample in a study of blood T cell repertoires in COVID-19. TCRdb's table, derived via immunoSEQ multiplex PCR, lists solely in-frame clones and lacks some. The table has 60,000 to 90,000 clones, around 79% seen once. The sequencing sample was made of peripheral blood. Receptor source: a man in his fifties or sixties with acute or convalescent COVID-19.

This chain links TRBV7-2 with TRBJ2-1; 10 bases are shared with TRBD1. The CDR3 spans 15 residues. V shed 2 bases, J shed 8 bases, and the junction held 6 bases outside the gene matches. Germline CDR1 SGHTA, CDR2 FQGNSA. The CDR3 spells CASSLMGQGSDEQFF. The CDR3 DNA follows: TGTGCCAGCAGCTTAATGGGACAGGGGAGCGATGAGCAGTTCTTC.

The chain employs TRBV28 and TRBJ2-1; 13 nucleotides agree with TRBD2. Germline V gene sequence: CDR1 MDHEN, CDR2 SYDVKM. V lost 8 bases, J lost 6 bases, and 4 bases stayed unmatched. The CDR3 has 14 residues. The CDR3 region is CASEWTSGSNEQFF. Here the CDR3 DNA reads TGTGCCAGCGAGTGGACTAGCGGGAGCAATGAGCAGTTCTTC. Full variable domain (remainder filled in from reference TRBV28 and TRBJ2-1): DVKVTQSSRYLVKRTGEKVFLECVQDMDHENMFWYRQDPGLGLRLIYFSYDVKMKEKGDIPEGYSVSREKKERFSLILESASTNQTSMYLCASEWTSGSNEQFFGPGTRLTVL.

This clone was counted a few times. V gene TRBV12-3 or TRBV12-4 combines with J gene TRBJ2-1; TRBD2 aligns across 8 bases. This CDR3 is built from 13 residues. The trim removed 6 bases at V and 9 bases at J, leaving 7 bases unmatched. The CDR3 here is CASRTGLGGEQFF. The CDR3 DNA follows: TGTGCCAGCAGGACGGGACTAGGCGGTGAGCAGTTCTTC.

J is TRBJ2-7 and V is TRBV24-1, with D perhaps TRBD1 (5 bases). Trimming cost V 2 bases and J 2 bases, with 9 bases left between them. CDR1 and CDR2 from the germline V gene are KGHDR and SFDVKD. This CDR3 region has 14 residues. The CDR3 here is CATSDSSRAYEQYF. Here the CDR3 DNA reads TGTGCCACCAGTGATTCCTCCAGGGCCTACGAGCAGTACTTC.

The V and J genes are TRBV29-1 and TRBJ1-2; 7 nucleotides agree with TRBD1. The CDR3 is made up of 14 amino acids. The junction had 5 bases not matched to a gene; V was cut back by 0 bases and J by 4 bases. The germline gives CDR1 SQVTM, CDR2 ANQGSEA. CDR3 coding DNA: TGCAGCGTTGAAGATCAGGGGGGCCTCTATGGCTACACCTTC. Amino acids: CSVEDQGGLYGYTF. The entire variable domain, with the rest obtained from reference TRBV29-1 and TRBJ1-2, is as follows: SAVISQKPSRDICQRGTSLTIQCQVDSQVTMMFWYRQQPGQSLTLIATANQGSEATYESGFVIDKFPISRPNLTFSTLTVSNMSPEDSSIYLCSVEDQGGLYGYTFGSGTRLTVV.

The chain employs TRBV24-1 and TRBJ2-1, with TRBD2 identical over 9 bases. Trimming took 4 bases from V and 8 from J; bases not matched to a gene: 5. CDR1 KGHDR and CDR2 SFDVKD come from the germline V gene. The CDR3 is 14 residues long. This CDR3 is CATSEGGGGDEQFF. The CDR3 DNA follows: TGTGCCACCAGTGAGGGCGGGGGGGGCGATGAGCAGTTCTTC.

This chain uses TRBV27 with TRBJ1-1; no clear D. The germline V and J ends were trimmed by 8 bases and 11 bases, with 18 bases remaining between them. This CDR3 has 12 residues. Looked up from germline, CDR1 is MNHEY and CDR2 is SMNVEV (reference sequence). In DNA form, the CDR3 reads TGTGCCAGCGGCCTTGGACTGATCGGTGCTTTCTTT. Translated: CASGLGLIGAFF.

This rearrangement joins TRBV11-2 to TRBJ2-1, with D perhaps TRBD2 (6 bases). The CDR3 totals 17 residues. Germline V gives CDR1 SGHAT, CDR2 FQNNGV. V was pared by 2 bases and J by 4 bases, with 18 bases between. Here the CDR3 DNA reads TGTGCCAGCAGCTTACGGAATGGGGGGAGAGTATACAATGAGCAGTTCTTC. Its protein product is CASSLRNGGRVYNEQFF.

The J gene is TRBJ2-5, the V gene TRBV24-1; the match to TRBD1 covers 10 bases. Trimming cost V 4 bases and J 4 bases; bases outside gene matches: 5. In germline, CDR1 is KGHDR, CDR2 SFDVKD. The CDR3 is 15 residues long. CDR3 in amino acids: CATSDKTGGGETQYF. Here the CDR3 DNA reads TGTGCCACCAGTGACAAGACAGGGGGCGGAGAGACCCAGTACTTC.

The rearrangement uses TRBV19 and TRBJ1-5; 8 nucleotides align to TRBD1. Germline V CDR1 and CDR2: LNHDA, SQIVND (reference sequence). CDR3 length: 12 residues. V shed 8 bases and J 7 bases; nucleotides not matched to a gene: 4. CDR3 sequence: CASSDRVQPQHF. The CDR3 bases are TGTGCCAGTTCGGACAGGGTCCAGCCCCAGCATTTT.

The J gene is TRBJ2-2, the V gene TRBV4-1; D might be TRBD1 (5 bases). This CDR3 has 15 amino acids. The V and J ends lost 0 bases and 7 bases respectively, with 12 bases between them. The germline V gene encodes CDR1 MGHRA and CDR2 YSYEKL. DNA for the CDR3: TGCGCCAGCAGCCAAGACAGGGTGTACAGCGGGGAGCTGTTTTTT. Translating gives CASSQDRVYSGELFF.

This clone was picked up one time. The genes are TRBV6-6 and TRBJ1-2; TRBD1 agrees at 7 bases. The germline V gene encodes CDR1 MNHNY and CDR2 SVGAGI (reference sequence). J lost 9 bases, V lost 0 bases, and 4 bases had no gene match. The CDR3 loop spans 13 amino acids. The CDR3 region has the DNA TGTGCCAGCAGTTACTCAGAAGGGGGCAGCTACACCTTC. Its translation: CASSYSEGGSYTF.

This clone rates as medium-sized (0.01 to 0.1%). The chain carries TRBV3-1 (or the pseudogene TRBV3-2) and TRBJ2-5, with D possibly TRBD1 on 5 matching bases. V was pared by 4 bases and J by 4 bases, with 7 bases between. Germline-derived CDR1 and CDR2 are LGHDT and YNNKEL (reference sequence). The CDR3 runs to 12 residues. CDR3 loop: CASSLQGETQYF. For the CDR3, the DNA is TGTGCCAGCAGCCTCCAGGGAGAGACCCAGTACTTC.

The chain is built from TRBV5-1 and TRBJ2-2, with TRBD1 as a possible D gene (6 bases). V was pared by 0 bases and J by 4 bases, with 10 bases between. Germline V gives CDR1 SGHRS, CDR2 YFSETQ. The CDR3 has 15 amino acids. CDR3: CASSLAGVGTGELFF. The CDR3 bases are TGCGCCAGCAGCTTGGCAGGGGTGGGCACCGGGGAGCTGTTTTTT. Full variable domain (outside the CDR3, taken from reference TRBV5-1 and TRBJ2-2): KAGVTQTPRYLIKTRGQQVTLSCSPISGHRSVSWYQQTPGQGLQFLFEYFSETQRNKGNFPGRFSGRQFSNSRSEMNVSTLELGDSALYLCASSLAGVGTGELFFGEGSRLTVL.

This clone was detected only a few times. The chain combines TRBV11-2 with TRBJ2-1; 7 bases map to TRBD1. The CDR3 has 16 residues. CDR1 and CDR2 (germline): SGHAT, FQNNGV. V lost 4 bases and J lost 3; bases outside the gene matches: 9. The CDR3 DNA is TGTGCCAGCAGCTCGCCTTTCGGGACAGACTACAATGAGCAGTTCTTC. Residues: CASSSPFGTDYNEQFF.

The gene calls are TRBV28 and TRBJ1-1; no clear D. Germline V gene data show CDR1 as MDHEN and CDR2 as SYDVKM. The CDR3 is 15 amino acids. The germline V and J ends were trimmed by 3 bases and 1 base, with 12 bases remaining between them. This chain's CDR3 is CASSLAPPRNTEAFF. CDR3 nucleotide sequence: TGTGCCAGCAGTTTGGCCCCCCCCAGGAACACTGAAGCTTTCTTT.

The rearrangement links TRBV7-9 to TRBJ1-2; 7 positions agree with TRBD1. This CDR3 is 15 amino acids long. Germline V lookup: CDR1 SEHNR, CDR2 FQNEAQ (reference sequence). The ends lost 1 base at V and 7 bases at J; junction bases unmatched: 9. The DNA of the CDR3 is TGTGCCAGCAGCTTAGTCTCGACAGGGACCGGTGGCTACACCTTC. This encodes CASSLVSTGTGGYTF.

This clone was seen at least ten times. The chain employs TRBV10-3 and TRBJ1-1; D unresolved. With 6 bases removed from V and 3 bases from J, the gap between germline ends came to 11 bases. The CDR3 is 13 amino acids. Germline loops: CDR1 ENHRY, CDR2 SYGVKD. Written as DNA, the CDR3 is TGTGCCATCAGGGAAGCAGCGGACACTGAAGCTTTCTTT. This gives the protein CAIREAADTEAFF.

The gene calls are TRBV6-5 and TRBJ2-2; D is uncertain. The CDR3 has 14 amino acids. Germline CDR1 MNHEY, CDR2 SVGAGI. V lost 4 bases and J 2 bases, leaving 8 bases between the germline ends. DNA of the CDR3: TGTGCCAGCAGTTTTAGCAGAAACACCGGGGAGCTGTTTTTT. As protein: CASSFSRNTGELFF.

As regards this clone: At the DNA level, this CDR3 is encoded by other sequences in the same sample as well. This rearrangement joins TRBV3-1 (or the pseudogene TRBV3-2) to TRBJ1-1, with D unresolved. Trimming removed 0 bases from V and 7 bases from J, with 6 bases in between. The CDR3 consists of 12 residues. The germline V gene has CDR1 LGHDT and CDR2 YNNKEL (reference sequence). The CDR3: CASSQDTGEAFF. The CDR3 DNA reads TGTGCCAGCAGCCAAGATACGGGTGAAGCTTTCTTT.

This chain connects TRBV3-1 (or the pseudogene TRBV3-2) to TRBJ1-1; D is unresolved. Germline V gene lookup returns CDR1 LGHDT and CDR2 YNNKEL (reference sequence). With 0 bases removed from V and 5 bases from J, the gap between germline ends came to 10 bases. The CDR3 covers 14 residues. Written as DNA, the CDR3 is TGTGCCAGCAGCCAAGACTACGCGGCAACTGAAGCTTTCTTT. It yields the protein CASSQDYAATEAFF.

This clone was seen a handful of times. This chain connects TRBV5-1 to TRBJ2-7, with D perhaps TRBD1 (5 bases). CDR3 length: 15 residues. Germline lookup yields CDR1 SGHRS and CDR2 YFSETQ. V lost 0 bases, J lost 2 bases, and 12 bases lay in between. The CDR3 spells CASSLGQGLAYEQYF. CDR3 nucleotides: TGCGCCAGCAGCTTGGGCCAGGGTCTCGCCTACGAGCAGTACTTC.

The chain is built from TRBV30 and TRBJ1-2; D gene unclear. V gave up 6 bases and J gave up 8 bases, with 22 bases separating them. The CDR3 covers 14 residues. The germline gives CDR1 GTSNPN, CDR2 SVGIG (reference sequence). This chain's CDR3 is CACPLRGRSRGYTF. The CDR3 DNA follows: TGTGCCTGCCCATTGCGTGGGAGGTCTCGGGGCTACACCTTC.

This clone showed up just a few times. This sequence joins TRBV10-3 and TRBJ2-7; TRBD1 aligns across 7 bases. V shed 1 base and J 1 base; nucleotides not matched to a gene: 4. The CDR3 runs to 15 residues. Germline lookup yields CDR1 ENHRY and CDR2 SYGVKD. Written as DNA, the CDR3 is TGTGCCATCAGTGAGTACCAGGGGGAGTCCTACGAGCAGTACTTC. This codes for CAISEYQGESYEQYF.

The genes are TRBV12-5 and TRBJ2-2, with D possibly matching TRBD2 (7 bases). The V gene's germline CDR1 is LGHNT and CDR2 FRNRAP. Trimming removed 2 bases from V and 0 bases from J, with 10 bases in between. The CDR3 spans 16 residues. The CDR3 nucleotides are TGTGCTAGTGGTTTGACGGGGGGCACGAACACCGGGGAGCTGTTTTTT. Translating gives CASGLTGGTNTGELFF.

The chain uses TRBV27 and TRBJ1-6; tentatively, D is TRBD1 (5 bases). CDR1 and CDR2 from the germline V gene are MNHEY and SMNVEV (reference sequence). This CDR3 spans 13 amino acids. V shed 6 bases and J shed 9 bases, with 12 bases lying between them. CDR3: CASSLQGFSPLHF. The CDR3, as DNA: TGTGCCAGCAGCCTCCAGGGCTTTTCACCCCTCCACTTT.

The chain has TRBV5-1 and TRBJ2-5, with 9 bases identical to TRBD2. Per germline, CDR1 SGHRS and CDR2 YFSETQ. The CDR3 consists of 15 residues. Germline trimming cut 6 bases from V and 5 bases from J; bases unmatched to any gene: 11. The CDR3 loop is CASTRGGVSGETQYF. The CDR3 coding sequence is TGCGCCAGCACCCGCGGGGGGGTATCCGGGGAGACCCAGTACTTC.